This T cell receptor beta chain was sequenced in a study of T cell changes during pregnancy in multiple sclerosis. Libraries were prepared by immunoSEQ multiplex PCR; TCRdb keeps only in-frame clonotypes and omits some of them. The table lists fewer than 85,000 clones, 93% of them singletons. The sequencing here drew on peripheral blood, taken in the second trimester of pregnancy. This sequence originates from a female donor with multiple sclerosis, enrolled in a pregnancy study.

This CDR3 reads CASSMRVLSTDTQYF. CDR3 sequence (DNA): TGTGCCAGTAGTATGCGCGTCCTTAGCACAGATACGCAGTATTTT. V usage is TRBV19 and J usage is TRBJ2-3; D ambiguous. This CDR3 contains 15 residues. With 3 bases removed from V and 0 bases from J, the gap between germline ends came to 10 bases. CDR1 and CDR2 (germline): LNHDA, SQIVND (reference sequence). Full variable domain (outside the CDR3, taken from reference TRBV19 and TRBJ2-3): DGGITQSPKYLFRKEGQNVTLSCEQNLNHDAMYWYRQDPGQGLRLIYYSQIVNDFQKGDIAEGYSVSREKKESFPLTVTSAQKNPTAFYLCASSMRVLSTDTQYFGPGTRLTVL.